This paragraph covers one T cell receptor (beta chain) sequence. These data are taken from a study of blood T cell repertoires in COVID-19. The germline V gene has CDR1 MNHEY and CDR2 SVGEGT. The V and J ends lost 6 bases and 5 bases, in that order; junction bases with no gene match: 22. This CDR3 is built from 19 residues. Clones were sequenced by immunoSEQ multiplex PCR, and TCRdb holds only the in-frame ones, with some missing. Of 150,000 to 200,000 clones in the sample, around 86% were seen once. The chain is built from TRBV6-2 or TRBV6-3 and TRBJ2-7; 10 nucleotides match TRBD2. The origin of this receptor is an older woman with COVID-19, enrolled during active disease. Sequencing was performed on peripheral blood. CDR3 in amino acids: CASSKTGVGLADLRDEQYF. CDR3 nucleotides: TGTGCCAGCAGCAAGACAGGGGTCGGACTAGCGGACTTACGCGACGAGCAGTACTTC.